These 15 T cell receptor beta chains share one sample of origin, sequenced in a study of shared clonotypes between healthy human individuals. The table came from immunoSEQ multiplex PCR; TCRdb's copy has only in-frame clones and leaves some out. The repertoire holds about 530,000 clones, with 90% to 97% as singletons. Sequencing was carried out using naive CD4+ T cells sorted from blood. Stated subset: CD45RA+ positively selected. These receptors were obtained from a young woman in good health.

This chain uses TRBV4-1 with TRBJ2-5; 10 bases fit TRBD2. Germline V lookup: CDR1 MGHRA, CDR2 YSYEKL. V shed 4 bases and J 5 bases; nucleotides not matched to a gene: 13. The CDR3 is 17 amino acids. The CDR3 sequence is CASSPSGLAGVLETQYF. In DNA, the CDR3 is TGCGCCAGCAGCCCTTCGGGGCTAGCGGGAGTTTTGGAGACCCAGTACTTC.

This clone was seen just once. The V gene is TRBV28, the J gene TRBJ1-1, with 10 bases that match TRBD1. Trimming removed 6 bases from V and 2 bases from J; junction bases left unmatched: 9. This CDR3 is built from 16 residues. CDR1 is MDHEN, CDR2 SYDVKM, per germline. The CDR3: CASSPWTGGDNTEAFF. CDR3 nucleotides: TGTGCCAGCAGCCCATGGACAGGGGGGGACAACACTGAAGCTTTCTTT.

Only one count was recorded for this clone. The chain uses TRBV28 and TRBJ2-7, with 11 bases identical to TRBD2. CDR1 MDHEN and CDR2 SYDVKM come from the germline V gene. J gave up 0 bases and V 5 bases, and 6 bases lay outside the gene matches. The CDR3 has 16 residues. CDR3 loop: CASSTPGLADSYEQYF. The DNA for the CDR3 is TGTGCCAGCAGTACCCCGGGACTAGCGGACTCCTACGAGCAGTACTTC.

The V and J genes are TRBV19 and TRBJ2-2, with TRBD2 identical over 7 bases. This CDR3 has 13 residues. Germline V gene lookup returns CDR1 LNHDA and CDR2 SQIVND (reference sequence). The ends lost 6 bases at V and 6 bases at J; junction bases unmatched: 4. This chain's CDR3 is CASRGDYSGELFF. CDR3 DNA sequence: TGTGCCAGTAGGGGGGACTATTCCGGGGAGCTGTTTTTT.

The chain carries TRBV6-5 and TRBJ2-5, with TRBD1 matching 9 bases. Trimming cost V 6 bases and J 5 bases; bases outside gene matches: 7. CDR3 length: 14 amino acids. Germline loops: CDR1 MNHEY, CDR2 SVGAGI. In DNA form, the CDR3 reads TGTGCCAGCAGGACAGGGGGTGCCCTGGAGACCCAGTACTTC. Its protein is CASRTGGALETQYF.

The V call is TRBV7-2, the J call TRBJ2-7; the D gene is possibly TRBD2 (6 bases). Trimming cost V 2 bases and J 3 bases, with 14 bases left between them. In germline, CDR1 is SGHTA, CDR2 FQGNSA. This CDR3 is 15 amino acids long. CDR3 sequence reads: CASSLSSGAFYEQYF. As DNA, the CDR3 is TGTGCCAGCAGCTTATCTTCGGGAGCCTTCTACGAGCAGTACTTC.

The V and J genes are TRBV7-9 and TRBJ1-1; D might be TRBD1 (5 bases). This CDR3 region has 13 residues. Trimming left V 5 bases short and J 11 bases short, with 18 bases between. The germline V gene encodes CDR1 SEHNR and CDR2 FQNEAQ (reference sequence). This CDR3 reads CASSPLDGGSAFF. The CDR3 region has the DNA TGTGCCAGCAGCCCACTGGACGGGGGTTCGGCTTTCTTT.

The CDR3 bases are TGTGCCAGCAGCTTGGGGGGCGGGAGCTCCTACGAGCAGTACTTC. It is translated as CASSLGGGSSYEQYF. The genes are TRBV5-4 and TRBJ2-5, with 7 positions matching TRBD2. The DNA end favors TRBJ2-7, so the J call may be wrong. Germline V gene sequence: CDR1 SGHNT, CDR2 YYREEE (reference sequence). The CDR3 extends over 15 amino acids.

The chain joins TRBV18 to TRBJ1-3, with D unclear. The CDR3 contains 15 residues. Trimming shortened V by 1 base and J by 4 bases, and 11 bases separated the two germline ends. The germline CDR1 and CDR2 sequences are KGHSH and LQKENI. CDR3 protein: CASSPQGLGGNTIYF. The CDR3 region has the DNA TGTGCCAGCTCACCACAGGGTTTGGGAGGAAACACCATATATTTT.

The V gene is TRBV19, the J gene TRBJ2-4; possible D gene TRBD2, 6 bases. V was pared by 4 bases and J by 0 bases, with 10 bases between. This CDR3 is 15 amino acids long. The V gene's germline CDR1 is LNHDA and CDR2 SQIVND (reference sequence). CDR3 nucleotide sequence: TGTGCCAGTAGTACCGCGGGGCTAGCCAAAAACATTCAGTACTTC. As protein: CASSTAGLAKNIQYF.

The chain combines TRBV4-1 with TRBJ2-7; D is uncertain. The CDR3 is 16 amino acids. V lost 3 bases to trimming and J lost 2 bases, with 17 bases between them. Germline-derived CDR1 and CDR2 are MGHRA and YSYEKL. In DNA, the CDR3 is TGCGCCAGCAGCCATACCCTGGGCCGCACGACCTACGAGCAGTACTTC. Protein product: CASSHTLGRTTYEQYF.

With regard to this clone: Other DNA sequences in this sample translate to the same CDR3. The V and J genes are TRBV28 and TRBJ1-2, with no clear D. Trimming removed 5 bases at V and 5 bases at J, with 9 bases between. This CDR3 contains 12 residues. CDR1 and CDR2 (germline): MDHEN, SYDVKM. CDR3 sequence reads: CASSLKVYGYTF. For the CDR3, the DNA is TGTGCCAGCAGTCTAAAGGTATATGGCTACACCTTC.

Comments on this clone: Germline is not matched at one junction end, which may reflect a read error. This CDR3 reads CSVVWVHF. For the CDR3, the DNA is TGCAGCGTTGTTTGGGTGCACTTC. The V and J genes are TRBV29-1 and TRBJ2-7; D is ambiguous. The germline V gene has CDR1 SQVTM and CDR2 ANQGSEA. CDR3 length: 8 residues.

This sequence joins TRBV28 and TRBJ1-2; perhaps TRBD1 as D (5 bases). The CDR3 extends over 15 amino acids. Germline CDR1 and CDR2: MDHEN and SYDVKM. With 6 bases removed from V and 6 bases from J, the gap between germline ends came to 20 bases. CDR3 sequence reads: CASRNGDPGRDGYTF. In DNA, the CDR3 is TGTGCCAGCAGAAACGGGGACCCCGGGAGGGATGGCTACACCTTC.

V gene TRBV6-1 combines with J gene TRBJ2-4; D is unclear. V shed 5 bases and J shed 2 bases, with 13 bases lying between them. The CDR3 contains 15 residues. CDR1 and CDR2 (germline): MNHNS, SASEGT. CDR3 protein: CASSQERTTKNIQYF. In nucleotides, the CDR3 is TGTGCCAGCAGTCAAGAGAGAACCACCAAAAACATTCAGTACTTC.